This TCR beta chain was recorded in a study of cytomegalovirus exposure and HLA in healthy donors. General study results and limits: TCR beta V segments were, for the most part, productive about 87% or about 30% of the time in an earlier analysis. TCR beta chains numbering about 160 were designated cytomegalovirus-associated. Common viral pathogens seemed to be connected with several of the most significant clusters, according to a later analysis.

On this clone itself: Its antigen is unknown.

Germline CDR1 SEHNR, CDR2 FQNEAQ (reference sequence). V was trimmed by 1 base and J by 4 bases, leaving 7 bases between them. The CDR3 runs to 13 residues. The PCR employed 60 Vbeta primers together with 13 Jbeta primers. Sequenced by immunoSEQ multiplex PCR; TCRdb stores in-frame clones only, minus some. The sample has around 300,000 clones; about 87% are singletons. The V call is TRBV7-9, the J call TRBJ2-5; D gene unclear. Sample: PBMCs. This clonotype originated in a woman aged 18-30 years in good health and CMV-seronegative. This CDR3 reads CASSLDLRETQYF. The CDR3 DNA sequence: TGTGCCAGCAGCTTAGATCTGAGAGAGACCCAGTACTTC.